The entry that follows covers one T cell receptor (beta chain) sequence. Either two negative PCRs, clearance, or symptom resolution qualified Cohort 3 donors as recovered. As processed by the authors: Researchers report that nucleated cell counts were estimated from reference gene primer amplification. Using immunoSEQ multiplex PCR, the repertoire was profiled, and TCRdb retains in-frame clones only, with some absent. Clone size and V and J calls were adopted from that table, with D and trimming inferred from the DNA. The sample has roughly 290,000 clones, 70% to 90% seen once. V shed 3 bases and J shed 5 bases, with 16 bases lying between them. The CDR3 extends over 15 amino acids. Germline loops: CDR1 MGHRA, CDR2 YSYEKL. The sample belongs to a study of blood T cell repertoires in COVID-19. Study-wide context: Specimens from acute and convalescent COVID-19 originated in the United States, Italy and Spain. The cDNA or gDNA used as material had been derived from T cells, B-cell-depleted T cells, or PBMCs.

The rearrangement joins TRBV4-1 to TRBJ2-5; D perhaps matches TRBD2 (6 bases). This TCR came from a woman in her 30s who had recovered from COVID-19. Sequencing was carried out using PBMCs or T cells enriched from blood (not recorded which). The CDR3 reads CASSHPPTGGETQYF. DNA of the CDR3: TGCGCCAGCAGCCACCCACCAACCGGAGGGGAGACCCAGTACTTC.